This T cell receptor beta chain comes out of a study of vaccination effects on CD4 cells after COVID-19. Notes on this clone: Antigen unknown.

Before sequencing, viral peptide pools were used by the ViraFEST assay to expand antigen-specific CD4+ T cells. Cultured cells yielded isolated CD4+ T cells after 10 days. The CDR3 runs 16 residues. V lost 5 bases to trimming and J lost 4 bases; unmatched junction nucleotides: 13. CDR1 is SNHLY and CDR2 is FYNNEI in the germline V gene. The assay was immunoSEQ multiplex PCR, and TCRdb's table has in-frame clones only and misses some. The sample gives approximately 82,000 clones, around 76% of which show up once; approximately 1.7% is in the top ten. Regarding the study as a whole: At late timepoints after vaccination, vaccine- and infection-induced clones shrank markedly.

V is TRBV2 and J is TRBJ1-1; 7 bases match TRBD1. The starting material was CD4+ T cells from PBMCs cultured with HCoV-229E spike peptides, obtained before COVID-19 vaccination. The source is a human donor who received a COVID-19 vaccine. CDR3 residues: CASSSVRQGGPTEAFF. CDR3 nucleotides: TGTGCCAGCAGTTCAGTCCGACAGGGCGGGCCCACTGAAGCTTTCTTT.